Each of the 6 T cell receptor beta chains below was sequenced from the same sample in a study of cytomegalovirus exposure and HLA in healthy donors. Assay: immunoSEQ multiplex PCR; the TCRdb copy retains only in-frame clones and omits some. The sample contains roughly 250,000 clones, around 85% of which appear only once. The sequenced sample consisted of PBMCs. The receptors were sampled from a woman in her 30s in good health and CMV-seropositive.

The V gene is TRBV5-4, the J gene TRBJ1-3; possible D gene TRBD1, 6 bases. The V and J ends lost 3 bases and 0 bases respectively, with 7 bases between them. CDR1 is SGHNT, CDR2 YYREEE, per germline (reference sequence). The CDR3 runs to 14 residues. CDR3 residues: CASSWDTSGNTIYF. As DNA, the CDR3 is TGTGCCAGCAGCTGGGACACCTCTGGAAACACCATATATTTT.

The chain joins TRBV13 to TRBJ1-1; perhaps TRBD1 as D (6 bases). CDR3 length: 14 amino acids. V lost 5 bases and J 5 bases, leaving 15 bases between the germline ends. Germline V gene data show CDR1 as PRHDT and CDR2 as FYEKMQ (reference sequence). Here the CDR3 DNA reads TGTGCCAGCAGCAACAGGGAGGGTGGTACTGAAGCTTTCTTT. Protein sequence: CASSNREGGTEAFF.

The V gene is TRBV18, the J gene TRBJ1-1; 8 bases agree with TRBD1. V lost 6 bases to trimming and J lost 0 bases; unmatched junction nucleotides: 9. The CDR3 has 16 residues. Germline CDR1 and CDR2: KGHSH and LQKENI. CDR3 nucleotide sequence: TGTGCCAGCTCCCCGGGACAGGCATCTGTGAACACTGAAGCTTTCTTT. Its translation is CASSPGQASVNTEAFF.

The count of this clone is one. The chain links TRBV30 to TRBJ1-3, with TRBD1 as a possible D gene (6 bases). This CDR3 has 12 residues. V dropped 0 bases and J dropped 8 bases, with 8 bases sitting between them. Germline CDR1 is GTSNPN and CDR2 is SVGIG (reference sequence). CDR3 DNA: TGTGCCTGGAGTGTACAGGGTGACACCATATATTTT. Protein product: CAWSVQGDTIYF. Based on the CDR3 plus reference TRBV30 and TRBJ1-3, the full variable domain is SQTIHQWPATLVQPVGSPLSLECTVEGTSNPNLYWYRQAAGRGLQLLFYSVGIGQISSEVPQNLSASRPQDRQFILSSKKLLLSDSGFYLCAWSVQGDTIYFGEGSWLTVV.

The rearrangement joins TRBV6-1 to TRBJ1-2; D remains unclear. Trimming removed 6 bases at V and 4 bases at J, with 6 bases between. Per the germline V gene, CDR1 is MNHNS and CDR2 is SASEGT. CDR3 length: 11 amino acids. The CDR3 here is CASSGSYGYTF. In DNA, the CDR3 is TGTGCCAGCAGCGGTTCCTATGGCTACACCTTC.

This chain links TRBV13 with TRBJ1-1; D is unresolved. The CDR3 extends over 12 amino acids. CDR1 PRHDT and CDR2 FYEKMQ come from the germline V gene (reference sequence). Deletions cut 5 bases from V and 3 bases from J, with 7 bases between. In DNA, the CDR3 is TGTGCCAGCAGCCTCGAGGACACTGAAGCTTTCTTT. It yields the protein CASSLEDTEAFF.